The following is a TCR beta chain sequence with its context. What antigen it recognizes has not been identified. Base-call qualities are not available, and no considerably larger clone is one nucleotide away. The CDR3 spans 14 residues, from the cysteine through the phenylalanine. Here the CDR3 DNA is all that survives: 42 bases in frame from base 1. CDR1 SGHVS and CDR2 FNYEAQ are derived from the germline V gene. V is clipped by 4 bases and J by 3 bases, and the sequence between their germline boundaries is 10 bases long. The sample belongs to a study of T cell repertoires in cytomegalovirus infection (dated by TCRdb to between 2018 and 2021). For the wider study: Alongside well-studied HLA-B-restricted epitopes, the peptide stimulations were aimed at recently identified HLA-C-restricted CMV epitopes, whose presentation resists viral immunomodulation. Donor HLA type was relevant to the analysis, as public TCR beta signatures indicated carriage of CMV infection together with the matching HLA type.

The sample's treatment or condition label, decoded: in vitro stimulation with specific CMV peptide epitopes to enrich CMV-specific T cells. These reads were obtained on an Illumina HiSeq 1500. Using fastp trimming at Q25 and MiXCR clonotype assembly, TCRdb reanalyzed the public sequencing data and kept in-frame beta chains. Every entry covers one CDR3 protein and lists the most common genes and DNA from its rows. The sample contains some 120,000 distinct CDR3 sequences, roughly 32% of them found a single time. The leading ten clones occupy about 53% of the sample. Results the study describes overall, beyond this receptor: Carriers of CMV infection plus the relevant HLA type were discriminated by the cumulative frequency of public TCR beta family members in the study cohort and in an independent roughly 400-donor cohort. In the ex vivo response, HLA-C-restricted CMV-specific TCR beta clonotypes were dominant, and in two of eight donors the single most frequent clonotype came from this HLA-C-restricted group.

The receptor's source is a human donor in good health (CMV status not recorded). Some clones in this sample may be carry-over from other donors' samples. Material: CD8+ T cells from cultured PBMCs, obtained from culture after CMV antigen stimulation. The sequence is built from TRBV7-6 and TRBJ1-5; confidence is insufficient to name the D gene. The nucleotides are TGTGCCAGCAGCTCAGGACGGCTCAATCAGCCCCAGCATTTT. It encodes CASSSGRLNQPQHF.